These 32 T cell receptor beta chains originate from one sample sequenced in a study of blood T cell repertoires in COVID-19. Assay: immunoSEQ multiplex PCR; the TCRdb copy retains only in-frame clones and omits some. In the table there are 200,000 to 300,000 clones, roughly 82% of which are singletons. The sequenced material came from peripheral blood. Receptors were obtained from a man aged 35 to 55 who had recovered from COVID-19.

The rearrangement joins TRBV30 to TRBJ1-1; no clear D. The CDR3 has 10 amino acids. Germline V gene lookup returns CDR1 GTSNPN and CDR2 SVGIG (reference sequence). Deletions cut 6 bases from V and 4 bases from J, with 6 bases between. The CDR3 reads CACTGTEAFF. CDR3 bases: TGTGCCTGTACCGGCACTGAAGCTTTCTTT.

This clone was seen once. The chain recombines TRBV7-9 with TRBJ1-3; maybe TRBD1 (5 bases). The germline gives CDR1 SEHNR, CDR2 FQNEAQ (reference sequence). Trimming took 5 bases from V and 9 from J, leaving 20 bases between them. The length of the CDR3 is 15 residues. The CDR3 sequence: CASSRLAGGGLTIYF. DNA of the CDR3: TGTGCCAGCAGCCGGTTGGCTGGGGGAGGGCTCACCATATATTTT. Combining the CDR3 with reference TRBV7-9 and TRBJ1-3 gives the whole variable domain DTGVSQNPRHKITKRGQNVTFRCDPISEHNRLYWYRQTLGQGPEFLTYFQNEAQLEKSRLLSDRFSAERPKGSFSTLEIQRTEQGDSAMYLCASSRLAGGGLTIYFGEGSWLTVV.

The chain recombines TRBV5-1 with TRBJ1-2, with D possibly being TRBD1 (5 bases). This CDR3 has 14 residues. Germline values: CDR1 SGHRS, CDR2 YFSETQ. Between the trimmed V and J ends, which lost 4 bases and 6 bases, there was a span of 16 bases. The CDR3: CASSVTQGKDGYTF. The CDR3 DNA reads TGCGCCAGCAGCGTAACTCAGGGAAAGGATGGCTACACCTTC.

This rearrangement joins TRBV5-1 to TRBJ2-3; D might be TRBD2 (5 bases). This CDR3 comprises 13 residues. The germline V and J ends were trimmed by 1 base and 6 bases, with 9 bases remaining between them. Per germline, CDR1 SGHRS and CDR2 YFSETQ. The CDR3 sequence: CASSLRGGDTQYF. In DNA form, the CDR3 reads TGCGCCAGCAGCTTGCGGGGTGGGGATACGCAGTATTTT.

This rearrangement joins TRBV4-3 to TRBJ1-4; tentative D call: TRBD1 (5 bases). The CDR3 totals 16 residues. Trimming removed 2 bases from V and 2 bases from J, with 12 bases in between. CDR1 is LGHNA, CDR2 YSLEER, per germline. CDR3 DNA sequence: TGCGCCAGCAGCCAATCTTTCAGGGCTACTAATGAAAAACTGTTTTTT. Residues: CASSQSFRATNEKLFF.

The genes are TRBV6-5 and TRBJ1-6; D not resolved. The CDR3 runs 15 residues. Germline V gene lookup returns CDR1 MNHEY and CDR2 SVGAGI. Deletions cut 10 bases from V and 0 bases from J, with 13 bases between. The CDR3 spells CATKTEGSYNSPLHF. DNA for the CDR3: TGTGCCACCAAAACCGAGGGCTCCTATAATTCACCCCTCCACTTT.

V and J are TRBV11-2 and TRBJ1-1; no reliable D call. This CDR3 has 12 amino acids. Germline V gene lookup returns CDR1 SGHAT and CDR2 FQNNGV. Between the trimmed V and J ends, which lost 2 bases and 8 bases, there was a span of 9 bases. Here the CDR3 reads CASSLLTAEAFF. The DNA of the CDR3 is TGTGCCAGCAGCTTACTAACAGCAGAAGCTTTCTTT.

The chain has TRBV7-2 and TRBJ2-7; 7 positions agree with TRBD2. The CDR3 runs 15 residues. Germline trimming cut 5 bases from V and 0 bases from J; bases unmatched to any gene: 7. In germline, CDR1 is SGHTA, CDR2 FQGNSA. CDR3 bases: TGTGCCAGCAGCGGATGGACTAGACCCTCCTACGAGCAGTACTTC. Its protein product is CASSGWTRPSYEQYF.

The genes are TRBV19 and TRBJ1-5; D ambiguous. Germline V gives CDR1 LNHDA, CDR2 SQIVND (reference sequence). Trimming took 4 bases from V and 5 from J, leaving 6 bases between them. CDR3 size: 12 residues. CDR3 protein: CASSKRDQPQHF. The CDR3 DNA is TGTGCCAGTAGTAAAAGAGATCAGCCCCAGCATTTT.

The chain joins TRBV4-3 to TRBJ1-1, with D unclear. The V end was cut by 6 bases, the J end by 1 base, with 12 bases between. The CDR3 runs to 14 residues. CDR1 and CDR2 from the germline V gene are LGHNA and YSLEER. CDR3: CASRPSNSNTEAFF. The DNA for the CDR3 is TGCGCCAGCAGACCCTCCAACTCGAACACTGAAGCTTTCTTT.

Only a few counts were recorded for this clone. The V gene is TRBV4-3, the J gene TRBJ2-7; D is unresolved. The CDR3 loop spans 15 amino acids. Trimming took 0 bases from V and 0 from J, leaving 9 bases between them. Germline CDR1 is LGHNA and CDR2 is YSLEER. The CDR3 region is CASSQEVGFSYEQYF. In DNA form, the CDR3 reads TGCGCCAGCAGCCAAGAAGTGGGCTTCTCCTACGAGCAGTACTTC.

The chain joins TRBV5-1 to TRBJ2-5, with D possibly being TRBD1 (5 bases). There are 13 residues in the CDR3. Germline CDR1 SGHRS, CDR2 YFSETQ. The ends were cut back, 6 bases at V and 5 bases at J, with 14 bases in the middle. In DNA, the CDR3 is TGCGCCAGCAATTCTGCGCCAGGGGAGACCCAGTACTTC. It encodes CASNSAPGETQYF.

The chain recombines TRBV7-2 with TRBJ2-2, with a possible D match to TRBD2 (5 bases). Trimming stripped 1 base from V and 0 bases from J, with 9 bases between. The germline V gene has CDR1 SGHTA and CDR2 FQGNSA. The CDR3 is 16 amino acids. CDR3 nucleotides: TGTGCCAGCAGCTTAGGGAGCGGATCGAACACCGGGGAGCTGTTTTTT. Protein sequence: CASSLGSGSNTGELFF.

This clone was seen only once. The V call is TRBV23-1, the J call TRBJ1-6; no definite D call. TRBV23-1 is an ORF for which the function is uncertain. The CDR3 length is 18 residues. Trimming took off 0 bases at V and 0 bases at J, with 12 bases between the two ends. CDR3 in amino acids: CASSQSGNPSSYNSPLHF. CDR3 nucleotides: TGCGCCAGCAGTCAATCCGGGAACCCGAGCTCCTATAATTCACCCCTCCACTTT.

The V gene is TRBV5-3, the J gene TRBJ2-2; TRBD1 matches 8 bases. TRBV5-3 belongs to the ORF category, with a function that is uncertain. This CDR3 comprises 14 residues. V lost 1 base to trimming and J lost 4 bases; unmatched junction nucleotides: 0. CDR3 residues: CARSLTGGTGELFF. In nucleotides, the CDR3 is TGTGCCAGAAGCTTGACAGGGGGCACCGGGGAGCTGTTTTTT.

The chain links TRBV7-9 to TRBJ1-2; D is unclear. Germline values: CDR1 SEHNR, CDR2 FQNEAQ (reference sequence). The V gene lost 5 bases and the J gene lost 4 bases, with 14 bases spanning the gap. The CDR3 totals 14 residues. DNA of the CDR3: TGTGCCAGCAGCCCCCTACGAGATTCCTATGGCTACACCTTC. Amino acids: CASSPLRDSYGYTF.

The chain joins TRBV5-5 to TRBJ2-1, with TRBD2 matching over 9 bases. The CDR3 runs 20 residues. Germline V gene lookup returns CDR1 SGHKS and CDR2 YYEKEE (reference sequence). V shed 0 bases and J 0 bases; nucleotides not matched to a gene: 13. The CDR3 loop is CASSLGSGGIGRLSYNEQFF. The DNA of the CDR3 is TGTGCCAGCAGCTTGGGTAGCGGGGGAATAGGCCGGCTCTCCTACAATGAGCAGTTCTTC.

The sample holds many counts of this clone. The chain is built from TRBV6-2 or TRBV6-3 and TRBJ2-3; 9 nucleotides match TRBD1. This CDR3 contains 16 residues. Germline V gene lookup returns CDR1 MNHEY and CDR2 SVGEGT. Losses at the gene ends were 3 bases for V and 3 bases for J; bases not matched to a gene: 7. CDR3 loop: CASSYIPGQGTDTQYF. The CDR3 DNA sequence: TGTGCCAGCAGTTATATCCCGGGACAGGGAACAGATACGCAGTATTTT.

This clone was recorded a few times. The chain joins TRBV27 to TRBJ2-7; D is ambiguous. The length of the CDR3 is 16 residues. CDR1 is MNHEY and CDR2 is SMNVEV in the germline V gene (reference sequence). V shed 7 bases and J shed 0 bases, with 19 bases lying between them. Here the CDR3 reads CASTRLGSFSSYEQYF. DNA for the CDR3: TGTGCCAGCACGCGTTTGGGCAGCTTTAGCTCCTACGAGCAGTACTTC.

The genes are TRBV12-3 or TRBV12-4 and TRBJ1-3; D not resolved. The germline V and J ends were trimmed by 4 bases and 8 bases, with 9 bases remaining between them. The CDR3 extends over 12 amino acids. The CDR3 coding sequence is TGTGCCAGCAGTTCCTTCGGGGACACCATATATTTT. It translates to CASSSFGDTIYF.

The V call is TRBV5-1, the J call TRBJ2-6; D may be TRBD1 (5 bases). The CDR3 extends over 15 amino acids. Germline loops: CDR1 SGHRS, CDR2 YFSETQ. Trimming took 6 bases from V and 0 from J, leaving 10 bases between them. CDR3 nucleotides: TGCGCCAGCACCTCTGACAGCTCTGGGGCCAACGTCCTGACTTTC. It specifies CASTSDSSGANVLTF.

The DNA for the CDR3 is TGCGCCAGCACCCAAAGACTAGCGGGAGAGAACACCGGGGAGCTGTTTTTT. Its protein product is CASTQRLAGENTGELFF. V gene TRBV5-1 combines with J gene TRBJ2-2; TRBD2 aligns across 12 bases. Germline-derived CDR1 and CDR2 are SGHRS and YFSETQ. V lost 6 bases and J lost 1; bases outside the gene matches: 7. The CDR3 has 17 residues. The whole variable domain, remainder taken from reference TRBV5-1 and TRBJ2-2, is KAGVTQTPRYLIKTRGQQVTLSCSPISGHRSVSWYQQTPGQGLQFLFEYFSETQRNKGNFPGRFSGRQFSNSRSEMNVSTLELGDSALYLCASTQRLAGENTGELFFGEGSRLTVL.

This clone was seen a single time. This sequence joins TRBV6-1 and TRBJ2-5; 9 bases fit TRBD2. The ends lost 2 bases at V and 2 bases at J; junction bases unmatched: 9. The CDR3 runs 17 residues. The germline gives CDR1 MNHNS, CDR2 SASEGT. This CDR3 reads CASSESVSGRWQETQYF. The CDR3 nucleotides are TGTGCCAGCAGTGAATCGGTTAGCGGGAGATGGCAAGAGACCCAGTACTTC.

The rearrangement joins TRBV9 to TRBJ2-3, with 12 bases lining up with TRBD2. With 3 bases clipped from V and 6 bases from J, the junction kept 8 bases outside the gene matches. Germline assignment: CDR1 SGDLS and CDR2 YYNGEE. The CDR3 contains 16 residues. The CDR3 bases are TGTGCCAGCAGCGCTTCTAGCGGGAGGGCAAGTGATACGCAGTATTTT. It translates to CASSASSGRASDTQYF.

As concerns this clone: The junction does not match germline at one end; this may be a read error. This sample includes further DNA sequences coding for the same CDR3. The rearrangement joins TRBV6-5 to TRBJ1-2, with TRBD1 as a possible D gene (6 bases). Germline V gene lookup returns CDR1 MNHEY and CDR2 SVGAGI. The CDR3 is 14 residues long. The CDR3 reads CASSYSRQGSGYTF. The DNA for the CDR3 is TGTGCCAGCAGTTACTCACGGCAGGGGTCAGGCTATACCTTC.

This clone was counted once. V is TRBV6-4 and J is TRBJ2-2, with D tentatively TRBD1 (5 bases). Germline V gene data show CDR1 as MRHNA and CDR2 as SNTAGT. The CDR3 runs to 13 residues. V lost 2 bases and J lost 6, with 7 bases in between. The CDR3 DNA reads as TGTGCCAGCAGTGACGGGGCCGCCGGGGAGCTGTTTTTT. Translating gives CASSDGAAGELFF.

V usage is TRBV9 and J usage is TRBJ2-3; TRBD1 might be the D (6 bases). Germline V gene data show CDR1 as SGDLS and CDR2 as YYNGEE. This CDR3 is built from 16 residues. V was cut by 2 bases and J by 0 bases, with 13 bases left in between. CDR3 loop: CASSVQGTLSTDTQYF. In DNA form, the CDR3 reads TGTGCCAGCAGCGTCCAGGGGACCTTAAGCACAGATACGCAGTATTTT.

The chain combines TRBV9 with TRBJ1-4; TRBD1 matches 9 bases. The CDR3 contains 14 residues. From germline, CDR1 is SGDLS and CDR2 YYNGEE. Trimming at V came to 6 bases and at J to 8 bases, leaving 8 bases not matched to a gene. The CDR3, as DNA: TGTGCCAGCATCCGGGACAGGGAGGCGGAAAAACTGTTTTTT. Its translation: CASIRDREAEKLFF.

This clone was detected once. The gene calls are TRBV7-9 and TRBJ1-1; D might be TRBD1 (5 bases). Germline-derived CDR1 and CDR2 are SEHNR and FQNEAQ (reference sequence). This CDR3 is built from 14 residues. V shed 2 bases and J shed 6 bases, with 13 bases lying between them. The CDR3 sequence: CASSLRQGSPEAFF. The DNA for the CDR3 is TGTGCCAGCAGCTTAAGGCAGGGTAGCCCTGAAGCTTTCTTT.

J is TRBJ2-6 and V is TRBV19; 9 bases fit TRBD1. This CDR3 comprises 20 residues. V lost 7 bases to trimming and J lost 0 bases; unmatched junction nucleotides: 16. The germline V gene encodes CDR1 LNHDA and CDR2 SQIVND (reference sequence). This CDR3 is CASTISGTGIFSSGANVLTF. The CDR3 bases are TGTGCCAGTACCATATCCGGGACAGGGATCTTTAGCTCTGGGGCCAACGTCCTGACTTTC. Using reference TRBV19 and TRBJ2-6 for the parts outside the CDR3, the full variable domain is DGGITQSPKYLFRKEGQNVTLSCEQNLNHDAMYWYRQDPGQGLRLIYYSQIVNDFQKGDIAEGYSVSREKKESFPLTVTSAQKNPTAFYLCASTISGTGIFSSGANVLTFGAGSRLTVL.

This rearrangement joins TRBV30 to TRBJ2-3; 10 nucleotides match TRBD2. This CDR3 contains 15 residues. The germline V gene encodes CDR1 GTSNPN and CDR2 SVGIG (reference sequence). V was clipped by 1 base and J by 3 bases; unmatched bases: 4. CDR3 in amino acids: CAWSGAGGLTDTQYF. In DNA form, the CDR3 reads TGTGCCTGGAGTGGAGCGGGGGGGCTGACAGATACGCAGTATTTT.

The chain joins TRBV10-2 to TRBJ2-5; 7 positions agree with TRBD2. Trimming cost V 6 bases and J 2 bases; bases outside gene matches: 9. CDR1 WSHSY and CDR2 SAAADI come from the germline V gene. The CDR3 spans 15 residues. This CDR3 reads CASRKTSNPQETQYF. Here the CDR3 DNA reads TGCGCCAGCAGGAAGACTAGCAACCCGCAAGAGACCCAGTACTTC.